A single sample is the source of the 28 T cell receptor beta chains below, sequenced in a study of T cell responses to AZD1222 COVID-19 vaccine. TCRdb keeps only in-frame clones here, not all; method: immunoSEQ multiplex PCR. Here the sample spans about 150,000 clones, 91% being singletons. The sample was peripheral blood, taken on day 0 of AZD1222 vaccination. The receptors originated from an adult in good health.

CDR3 residues: CASSPGVGNEQFF. The CDR3 bases are TGTGCCAGCAGTCCAGGGGTCGGCAATGAGCAGTTCTTC. The rearrangement joins TRBV6-2 or TRBV6-3 to TRBJ2-1; perhaps TRBD1 as D (6 bases). CDR3 size: 13 residues. V lost 5 bases, J lost 6 bases, and 11 bases lay in between. The germline V gene has CDR1 MNHEY and CDR2 SVGEGT.

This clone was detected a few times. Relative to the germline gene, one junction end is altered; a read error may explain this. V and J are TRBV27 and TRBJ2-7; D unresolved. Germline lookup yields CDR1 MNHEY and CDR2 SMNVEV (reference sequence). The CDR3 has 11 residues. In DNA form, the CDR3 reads TGTGCTAGCAGGCGTGCCTACGAGCAGTACTTC. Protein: CASRRAYEQYF.

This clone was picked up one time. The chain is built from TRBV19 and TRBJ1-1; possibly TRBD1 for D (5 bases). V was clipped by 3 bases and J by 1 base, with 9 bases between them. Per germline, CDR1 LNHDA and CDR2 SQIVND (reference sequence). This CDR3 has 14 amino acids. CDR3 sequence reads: CASSIPGPNTEAFF. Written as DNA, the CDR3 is TGTGCCAGTAGTATCCCAGGGCCGAACACTGAAGCTTTCTTT.

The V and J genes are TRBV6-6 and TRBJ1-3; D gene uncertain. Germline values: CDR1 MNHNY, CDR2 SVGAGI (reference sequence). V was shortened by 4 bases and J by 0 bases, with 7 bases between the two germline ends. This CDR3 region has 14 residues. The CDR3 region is CASSSALSGNTIYF. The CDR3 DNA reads TGTGCCAGCAGTTCGGCTCTCTCTGGAAACACCATATATTTT.

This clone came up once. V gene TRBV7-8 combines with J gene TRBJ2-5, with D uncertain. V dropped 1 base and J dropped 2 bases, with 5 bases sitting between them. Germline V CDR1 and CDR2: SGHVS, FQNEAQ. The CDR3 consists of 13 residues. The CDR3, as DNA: TGTGCCAGCAGCTTAGGACGGCAAGAGACCCAGTACTTC. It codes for CASSLGRQETQYF.

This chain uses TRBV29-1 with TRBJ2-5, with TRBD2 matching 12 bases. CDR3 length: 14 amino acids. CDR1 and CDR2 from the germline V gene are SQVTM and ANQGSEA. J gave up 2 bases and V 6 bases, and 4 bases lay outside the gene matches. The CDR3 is CSVTSGGNQETQYF. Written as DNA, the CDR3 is TGCAGCGTCACTAGCGGGGGGAATCAAGAGACCCAGTACTTC.

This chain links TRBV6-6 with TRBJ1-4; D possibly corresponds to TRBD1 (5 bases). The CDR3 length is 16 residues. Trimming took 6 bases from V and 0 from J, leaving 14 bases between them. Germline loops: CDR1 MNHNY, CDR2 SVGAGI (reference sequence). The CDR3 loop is CASSPRQKATNEKLFF. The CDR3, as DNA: TGTGCCAGCAGCCCCCGACAGAAAGCAACTAATGAAAAACTGTTTTTT.

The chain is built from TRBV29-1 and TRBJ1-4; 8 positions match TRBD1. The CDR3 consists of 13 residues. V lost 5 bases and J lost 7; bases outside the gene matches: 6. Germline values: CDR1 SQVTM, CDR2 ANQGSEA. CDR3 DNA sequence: TGCAGCGTTTCCGGGACAGGCGGTGAAAAACTGTTTTTT. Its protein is CSVSGTGGEKLFF.

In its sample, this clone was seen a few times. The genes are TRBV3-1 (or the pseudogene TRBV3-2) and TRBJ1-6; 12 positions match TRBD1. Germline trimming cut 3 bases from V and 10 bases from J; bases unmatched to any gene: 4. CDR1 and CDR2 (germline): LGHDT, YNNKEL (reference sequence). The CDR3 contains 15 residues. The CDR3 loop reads CASSQGTGGASPLHF. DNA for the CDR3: TGTGCCAGCAGCCAGGGGACAGGGGGCGCATCACCCCTCCACTTT.

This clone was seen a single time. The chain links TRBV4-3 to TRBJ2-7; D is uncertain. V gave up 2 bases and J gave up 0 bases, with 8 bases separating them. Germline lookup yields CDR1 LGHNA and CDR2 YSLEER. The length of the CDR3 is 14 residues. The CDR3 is CASSQTLDSYEQYF. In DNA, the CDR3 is TGCGCCAGCAGCCAAACCCTGGACTCCTACGAGCAGTACTTC.

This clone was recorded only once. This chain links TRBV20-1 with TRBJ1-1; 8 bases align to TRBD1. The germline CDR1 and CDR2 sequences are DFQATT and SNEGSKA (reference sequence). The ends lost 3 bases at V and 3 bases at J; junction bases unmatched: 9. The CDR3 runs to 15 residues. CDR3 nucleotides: TGCAGTGCTAGTCAGGGGGCGAGTGGAGACACTGAAGCTTTCTTT. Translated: CSASQGASGDTEAFF.

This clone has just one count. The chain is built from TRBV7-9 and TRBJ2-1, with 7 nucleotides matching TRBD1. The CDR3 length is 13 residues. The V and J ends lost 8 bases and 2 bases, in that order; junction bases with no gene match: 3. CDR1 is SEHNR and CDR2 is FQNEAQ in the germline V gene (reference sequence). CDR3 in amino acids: CASRQGTYNEQFF. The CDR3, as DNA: TGTGCCAGCCGACAGGGTACCTACAATGAGCAGTTCTTC. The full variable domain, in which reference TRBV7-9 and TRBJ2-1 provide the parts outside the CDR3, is DTGVSQNPRHKITKRGQNVTFRCDPISEHNRLYWYRQTLGQGPEFLTYFQNEAQLEKSRLLSDRFSAERPKGSFSTLEIQRTEQGDSAMYLCASRQGTYNEQFFGPGTRLTVL.

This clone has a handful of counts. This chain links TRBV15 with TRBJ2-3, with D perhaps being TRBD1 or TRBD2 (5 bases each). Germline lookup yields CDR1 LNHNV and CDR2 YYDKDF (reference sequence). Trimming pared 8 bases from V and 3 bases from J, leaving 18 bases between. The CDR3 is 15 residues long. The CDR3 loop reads CATRERDGWTDTQYF. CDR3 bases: TGTGCCACCCGCGAGAGGGACGGTTGGACAGATACGCAGTATTTT.

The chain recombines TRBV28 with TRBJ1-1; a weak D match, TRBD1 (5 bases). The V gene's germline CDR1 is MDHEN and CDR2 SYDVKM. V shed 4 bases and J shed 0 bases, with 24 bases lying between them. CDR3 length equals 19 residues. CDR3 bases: TGTGCCAGCAGTTCTATTATCCGTGGACGGGGACCGATGAACACTGAAGCTTTCTTT. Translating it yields CASSSIIRGRGPMNTEAFF.

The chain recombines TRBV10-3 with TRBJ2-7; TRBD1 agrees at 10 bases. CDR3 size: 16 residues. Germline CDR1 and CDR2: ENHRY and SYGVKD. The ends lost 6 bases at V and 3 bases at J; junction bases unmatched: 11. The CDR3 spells CAISGRGQGGRYEQYF. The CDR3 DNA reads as TGTGCCATCAGCGGAAGAGGACAGGGGGGCCGCTACGAGCAGTACTTC.

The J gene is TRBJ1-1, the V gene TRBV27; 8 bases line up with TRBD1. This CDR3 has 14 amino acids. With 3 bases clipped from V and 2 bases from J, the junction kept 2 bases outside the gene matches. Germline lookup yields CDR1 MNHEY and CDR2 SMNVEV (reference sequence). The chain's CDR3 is CASSLAGGNTEAFF. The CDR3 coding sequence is TGTGCCAGCAGTTTGGCAGGGGGCAACACTGAAGCTTTCTTT.

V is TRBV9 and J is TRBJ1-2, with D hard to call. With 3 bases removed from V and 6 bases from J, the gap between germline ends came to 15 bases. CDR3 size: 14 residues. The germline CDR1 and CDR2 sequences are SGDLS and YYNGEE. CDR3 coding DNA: TGTGCCAGCAGCGCCCGGACCAGCCACGATGGCTACACCTTC. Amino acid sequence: CASSARTSHDGYTF.

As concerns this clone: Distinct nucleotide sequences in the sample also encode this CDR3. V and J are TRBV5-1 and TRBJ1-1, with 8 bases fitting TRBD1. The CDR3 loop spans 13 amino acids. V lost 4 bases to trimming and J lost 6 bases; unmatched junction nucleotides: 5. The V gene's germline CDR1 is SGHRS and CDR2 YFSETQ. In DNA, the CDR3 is TGCGCCAGCAGCCTCGGACAGGGACCTGAAGCTTTCTTT. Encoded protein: CASSLGQGPEAFF. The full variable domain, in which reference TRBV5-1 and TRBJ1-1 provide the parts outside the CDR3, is KAGVTQTPRYLIKTRGQQVTLSCSPISGHRSVSWYQQTPGQGLQFLFEYFSETQRNKGNFPGRFSGRQFSNSRSEMNVSTLELGDSALYLCASSLGQGPEAFFGQGTRLTVV.

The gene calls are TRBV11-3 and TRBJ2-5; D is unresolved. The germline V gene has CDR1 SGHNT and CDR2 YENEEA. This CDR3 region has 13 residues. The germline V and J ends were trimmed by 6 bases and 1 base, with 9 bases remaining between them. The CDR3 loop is CASSYRFQETQYF. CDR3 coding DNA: TGTGCCAGCAGTTACAGATTCCAAGAGACCCAGTACTTC.

The CDR3 DNA reads as TGTGCCAGCAGCCACGGTAGCTCTGGGGCCAACGTCCTGACTTTC. This gives the protein CASSHGSSGANVLTF. V is TRBV3-1 (or the pseudogene TRBV3-2) and J is TRBJ2-6; D not certain. This CDR3 spans 15 amino acids. Germline V gene lookup returns CDR1 LGHDT and CDR2 YNNKEL (reference sequence). Trimming pared 3 bases from V and 0 bases from J, leaving 6 bases between.

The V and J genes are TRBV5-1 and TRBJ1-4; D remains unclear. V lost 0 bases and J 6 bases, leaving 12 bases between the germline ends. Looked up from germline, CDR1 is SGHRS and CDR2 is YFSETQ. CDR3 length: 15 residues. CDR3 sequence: CASSLGPGQDEKLFF. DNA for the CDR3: TGCGCCAGCAGCTTGGGTCCAGGCCAAGATGAAAAACTGTTTTTT.

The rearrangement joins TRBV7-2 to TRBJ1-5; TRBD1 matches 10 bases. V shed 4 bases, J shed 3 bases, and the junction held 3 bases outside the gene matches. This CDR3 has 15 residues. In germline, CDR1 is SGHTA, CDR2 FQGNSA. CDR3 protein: CASSWGQGINQPQHF. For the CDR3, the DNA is TGTGCCAGCAGCTGGGGACAGGGGATCAATCAGCCCCAGCATTTT.

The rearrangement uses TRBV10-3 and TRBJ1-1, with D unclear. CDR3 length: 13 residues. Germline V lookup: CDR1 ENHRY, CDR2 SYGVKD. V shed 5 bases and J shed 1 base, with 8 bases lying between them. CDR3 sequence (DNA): TGTGCCATCAGTCCTGACCCGAACACTGAAGCTTTCTTT. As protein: CAISPDPNTEAFF.

CDR3 sequence: CASSLASGLLYEQYF. The CDR3 coding sequence is TGCGCCAGCAGCTTGGCTTCCGGTCTCCTCTACGAGCAGTACTTC. V usage is TRBV5-1 and J usage is TRBJ2-7; D is uncertain. The CDR3 is 15 residues long. Trimming took off 0 bases at V and 3 bases at J, with 13 bases between the two ends. Germline lookup yields CDR1 SGHRS and CDR2 YFSETQ.

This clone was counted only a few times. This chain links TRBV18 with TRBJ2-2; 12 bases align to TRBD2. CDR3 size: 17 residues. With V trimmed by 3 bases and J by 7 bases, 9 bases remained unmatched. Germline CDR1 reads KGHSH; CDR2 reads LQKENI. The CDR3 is CASSPTLAGGASGELFF. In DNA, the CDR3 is TGTGCCAGCTCACCGACACTAGCGGGAGGAGCGAGCGGGGAGCTGTTTTTT.

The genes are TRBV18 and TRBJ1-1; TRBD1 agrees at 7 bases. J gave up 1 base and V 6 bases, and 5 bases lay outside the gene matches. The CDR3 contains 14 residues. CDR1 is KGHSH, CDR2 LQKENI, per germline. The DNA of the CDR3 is TGTGCCAGCTCCCTGGGGACAGAGAACACTGAAGCTTTCTTT. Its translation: CASSLGTENTEAFF.

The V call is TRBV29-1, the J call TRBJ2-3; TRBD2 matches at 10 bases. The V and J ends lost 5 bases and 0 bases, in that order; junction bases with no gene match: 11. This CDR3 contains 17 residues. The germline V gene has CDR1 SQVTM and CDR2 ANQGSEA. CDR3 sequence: CSVWSSGGARSTDTQYF. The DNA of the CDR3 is TGCAGCGTTTGGTCAAGCGGGGGGGCTAGGAGCACAGATACGCAGTATTTT.

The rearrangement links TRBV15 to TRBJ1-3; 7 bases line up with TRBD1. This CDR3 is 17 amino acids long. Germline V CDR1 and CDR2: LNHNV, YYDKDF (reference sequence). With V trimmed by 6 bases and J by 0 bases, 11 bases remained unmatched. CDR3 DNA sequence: TGTGCCACCAGGCCTAACAGGGGCGCGGACTCTGGAAACACCATATATTTT. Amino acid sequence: CATRPNRGADSGNTIYF.